The entry that follows covers one TCR beta chain sequence. Its specificity is unknown. This record belongs to a study of cytomegalovirus exposure and HLA in healthy donors. Despite likely unrecorded immune exposures, the donors were nominally healthy at the time of sampling. The PCR used 60 Vbeta and 13 Jbeta primers. Using immunoSEQ multiplex PCR, the repertoire was profiled, and TCRdb retains in-frame clones only, with some absent. This sample yields 100,000 or so clones, of which over 75% are seen a single time; roughly 11% belongs to the top ten. Findings and limits, study-wide: TCR beta sequences reportedly predicted the HLA-A and HLA-B alleles of most subjects accurately. Judged likely to be a sequencing artifact was a cluster of highly shared sequence variants. Rare TCR sequences dominated, though some public TCRs recurred in many donors.

The germline CDR1 and CDR2 sequences are SGHVS and FNYEAQ. Trimming removed 1 base from V and 4 bases from J, with 10 bases in between. The CDR3 runs to 14 residues. V and J are TRBV7-6 and TRBJ1-1; D is undetermined. The sequenced sample consisted of PBMCs. The clonotype originates from a man aged 35-49 years in good health and CMV-seropositive. For the CDR3, the DNA is TGTGCCAGCAGCTTAGGAGGGTCGGGCACTGAAGCTTTCTTT. As protein: CASSLGGSGTEAFF. The complete variable domain, with remaining parts taken from reference TRBV7-6 and TRBJ1-1, reads GAGVSQSPRYKVTKRGQDVALRCDPISGHVSLYWYRQALGQGPEFLTYFNYEAQQDKSGLPNDRFSAERPEGSISTLTIQRTEQRDSAMYRCASSLGGSGTEAFFGQGTRLTVV.